Listed here are 20 T cell receptor beta chains from one sample, sequenced in a study of OX40 agonist ivuxolimab in advanced cancers. Method: immunoSEQ multiplex PCR; TCRdb's copy keeps in-frame clones and lacks some. The sample lists 40,000 to 45,000 clones; around 80% were seen once. The material was CD4+ or CD8+ T cells sorted from blood, obtained in a trial of the OX40 agonist ivuxolimab. Receptors were obtained from an adult with an advanced solid tumor such as melanoma, head and neck, liver or kidney cancer.

The rearrangement links TRBV5-4 to TRBJ1-2; D may be TRBD1 (6 bases). This CDR3 has 13 amino acids. Per the germline V gene, CDR1 is SGHNT and CDR2 is YYREEE (reference sequence). The ends were cut back, 2 bases at V and 7 bases at J, with 12 bases in the middle. As DNA, the CDR3 is TGTGCCAGCAGCTTCGGACAGAATACTGGCTACACCTTC. Translating it yields CASSFGQNTGYTF.

The chain links TRBV5-1 to TRBJ2-7; possible D gene TRBD2, 6 bases. V was cut by 4 bases and J by 0 bases, with 11 bases left in between. The CDR3 totals 14 residues. Germline V CDR1 and CDR2: SGHRS, YFSETQ. The CDR3 nucleotides are TGCGCCAGCAGCCCCGGGACTTTCTCCTACGAGCAGTACTTC. It encodes CASSPGTFSYEQYF.

For this clone: The junction differs from germline at one of its ends, possibly a read error. This sequence joins TRBV18 and TRBJ2-7; 8 bases are a match to TRBD1. The CDR3 sequence is 14 residues long. Per the germline V gene, CDR1 is KGHSH and CDR2 is LQKENI. In DNA form, the CDR3 reads TGTGCCAGCTCACCAAAGCAGGGGGCGTTCAGGTGGAACTTC. Its translation is CASSPKQGAFRWNF.

The genes are TRBV6-6 and TRBJ2-7, with TRBD2 identical over 13 bases. This CDR3 has 16 amino acids. V shed 5 bases, J shed 3 bases, and the junction held 7 bases outside the gene matches. Germline CDR1 and CDR2: MNHNY and SVGAGI (reference sequence). This CDR3 reads CASSTSGRAPNYEQYF. The DNA for the CDR3 is TGTGCCAGCAGTACTAGCGGGAGGGCCCCCAACTACGAGCAGTACTTC.

There are a few counts of this clone. The chain is built from TRBV7-9 and TRBJ2-1; 14 bases fit TRBD2. The CDR3 contains 17 residues. The V and J ends lost 5 bases and 6 bases, in that order; junction bases with no gene match: 9. Per the germline V gene, CDR1 is SEHNR and CDR2 is FQNEAQ (reference sequence). The CDR3 region is CASSTLRGLAGVNEQFF. The DNA for the CDR3 is TGTGCCAGCAGCACTTTGCGGGGACTAGCGGGAGTCAATGAGCAGTTCTTC.

The chain has TRBV5-6 and TRBJ1-2; 9 positions match TRBD1. Germline V gene sequence: CDR1 SGHDT, CDR2 YYEEEE. CDR3 length: 16 amino acids. V lost 1 base and J lost 8; bases outside the gene matches: 12. The CDR3 sequence: CASSLTGTGRRGGYTF. For the CDR3, the DNA is TGTGCCAGCAGCTTGACCGGGACAGGGAGGAGGGGAGGCTACACCTTC.

The V call is TRBV9, the J call TRBJ2-5, with 7 bases that match TRBD2. With V trimmed by 4 bases and J by 2 bases, 14 bases remained unmatched. This CDR3 spans 17 amino acids. In germline, CDR1 is SGDLS, CDR2 YYNGEE. The CDR3 DNA reads as TGTGCCAGCAGCCCTAGGACGGGACTACTATTTCAAGAGACCCAGTACTTC. It encodes CASSPRTGLLFQETQYF.

In nucleotides, the CDR3 is TGCAGCGTTGAGATTAGCGGGAGATCCGGGGAGCTGTTTTTT. Translating it yields CSVEISGRSGELFF. The chain combines TRBV29-1 with TRBJ2-2; 9 positions agree with TRBD2. The V segment lost 3 bases and the J segment 6 bases; nucleotides outside the gene matches: 5. The CDR3 runs 14 residues. From germline, CDR1 is SQVTM and CDR2 ANQGSEA.

CDR3 nucleotides: TGTGCCAGCAGTACCCGGACAGGCGGTGCGGTACAGACCCAGTACTTC. Translating it yields CASSTRTGGAVQTQYF. This chain uses TRBV27 with TRBJ2-5; 7 bases align to TRBD1. The CDR3 loop spans 16 amino acids. Per germline, CDR1 MNHEY and CDR2 SMNVEV (reference sequence). The V segment lost 5 bases and the J segment 6 bases; nucleotides outside the gene matches: 15.

The V gene is TRBV4-2, the J gene TRBJ2-5; unclear D gene. CDR3 length: 15 residues. Trimming removed 0 bases at V and 3 bases at J, with 11 bases between. The germline gives CDR1 LGHNA, CDR2 YNFKEQ. The CDR3 coding sequence is TGTGCCAGCAGCCAAGATTTGTCCCGGGAAGAGACCCAGTACTTC. Protein sequence: CASSQDLSREETQYF.

This chain links TRBV28 with TRBJ1-2; no firm D call. The germline V gene encodes CDR1 MDHEN and CDR2 SYDVKM. The V gene lost 3 bases and the J gene lost 4 bases, with 12 bases spanning the gap. This CDR3 is 14 amino acids long. CDR3 sequence (DNA): TGTGCCAGCAGTTTGGGGAATCCTCTCTATGGCTACACCTTC. Translated: CASSLGNPLYGYTF.

The gene calls are TRBV28 and TRBJ2-7; D is unclear. V lost 8 bases to trimming and J lost 5 bases, with 16 bases between them. CDR1 and CDR2 from the germline V gene are MDHEN and SYDVKM. CDR3 length equals 13 residues. This CDR3 reads CASLRWRSDEQYF. The CDR3 nucleotides are TGTGCCAGCCTACGGTGGAGATCGGACGAGCAGTACTTC. Full variable domain (rest looked up from reference TRBV28 and TRBJ2-7): DVKVTQSSRYLVKRTGEKVFLECVQDMDHENMFWYRQDPGLGLRLIYFSYDVKMKEKGDIPEGYSVSREKKERFSLILESASTNQTSMYLCASLRWRSDEQYFGPGTRLTVT.

The chain has TRBV4-2 and TRBJ2-3; 8 positions agree with TRBD2. J lost 10 bases, V lost 3 bases, and 9 bases had no gene match. CDR3 length: 14 residues. Germline V gene sequence: CDR1 LGHNA, CDR2 YNFKEQ. CDR3 residues: CASSQAGTRGAQYF. CDR3 bases: TGTGCCAGCAGCCAGGCCGGGACTAGAGGAGCGCAGTATTTT.

This rearrangement joins TRBV5-4 to TRBJ2-2, with D unresolved. CDR1 is SGHNT, CDR2 YYREEE, per germline (reference sequence). Trimming removed 0 bases at V and 1 base at J, with 4 bases between. There are 14 residues in the CDR3. CDR3 in DNA: TGTGCCAGCAGCTTGGGACAGAACACCGGGGAGCTGTTTTTT. Its translation: CASSLGQNTGELFF. Supplemented by reference TRBV5-4 and TRBJ2-2, the full variable domain reads ETGVTQSPTHLIKTRGQQVTLRCSSQSGHNTVSWYQQALGQGPQFIFQYYREEENGRGNFPPRFSGLQFPNYSSELNVNALELDDSALYLCASSLGQNTGELFFGEGSRLTVL.

This clone was picked up a small number of times. The chain is built from TRBV11-2 and TRBJ2-5, with unresolved D. The CDR3 loop spans 13 amino acids. The germline V and J ends were trimmed by 6 bases and 0 bases, with 8 bases remaining between them. CDR1 SGHAT and CDR2 FQNNGV come from the germline V gene. CDR3 coding DNA: TGTGCCAGCAGAAAGGCGGACCAAGAGACCCAGTACTTC. Translating gives CASRKADQETQYF.

The genes are TRBV7-2 and TRBJ1-1; possible D gene TRBD1, 6 bases. Germline V gives CDR1 SGHTA, CDR2 FQGNSA. CDR3 length: 15 amino acids. V was pared by 2 bases and J by 1 base, with 11 bases between. CDR3 DNA sequence: TGTGCCAGCAGCTTAAATACAGGGAGGAACACTGAAGCTTTCTTT. Amino acid sequence: CASSLNTGRNTEAFF.

The chain is built from TRBV11-2 and TRBJ2-5; D not resolved. The V end was cut by 3 bases, the J end by 7 bases, with 15 bases between. CDR1 is SGHAT, CDR2 FQNNGV, per germline. The CDR3 length is 14 residues. CDR3 sequence (DNA): TGTGCCAGCAGCTTCGACCTTGAGGTGGGGACCCAGTACTTC. This codes for CASSFDLEVGTQYF.

For this clone: A junction boundary mismatches the germline segment, possibly from a read error. CDR3 sequence (DNA): TGCAGTGCTAGAGATCGGGACAAAGGAAACTTC. This translates into CSARDRDKGNF. The chain links TRBV20-1 to TRBJ2-7; possible D gene TRBD1, 6 bases. The CDR3 is 11 amino acids. Germline CDR1 is DFQATT and CDR2 is SNEGSKA (reference sequence).

The J gene is TRBJ2-3, the V gene TRBV6-4, with D hard to call. The V end lost 3 bases, the J end lost 4 bases, and 8 bases lay between the germline ends. CDR3 length equals 13 residues. Per the germline V gene, CDR1 is MRHNA and CDR2 is SNTAGT. The CDR3 sequence: CASSEEAADTQYF. The CDR3 DNA reads as TGTGCCAGCAGTGAAGAGGCGGCAGATACGCAGTATTTT.

The genes are TRBV4-1 and TRBJ2-5; weak D call: TRBD2 (6 bases). V lost 0 bases and J 5 bases, leaving 22 bases between the germline ends. The CDR3 sequence is 18 residues long. Germline CDR1 reads MGHRA; CDR2 reads YSYEKL. Here the CDR3 reads CASSQEEEWRGKRETQYF. As DNA, the CDR3 is TGCGCCAGCAGCCAAGAAGAGGAGTGGAGGGGAAAGAGGGAGACCCAGTACTTC.